This paragraph reports one T cell receptor beta chain. Antigen unknown. This sample was taken from a study of T cell repertoires in cytomegalovirus infection. TCRdb itself ran the reads through MiXCR, one entry per CDR3 protein. The sample shows some 500,000 distinct CDR3 sequences, almost 40% of them seen only once. Germline lookup yields CDR1 SGHTA and CDR2 FQGNSA. The V gene end was trimmed by 7 bases and the J gene end by 5 bases; junction bases not matched to a gene: 6. CDR3 size: 15 residues. The TCR was taken from a human donor in good health (CMV status not recorded). Some clones in this sample may be carry-over from other donors' samples. The sequencing used cultured PBMCs, collected from culture after CMV antigen stimulation. This chain connects TRBV7-2 to TRBJ2-5, with TRBD2 matching 14 bases. The CDR3 spells CASTRLAGGPETQYF. CDR3 DNA sequence: TGTGCCAGCACCAGACTAGCGGGGGGGCCGGAGACCCAGTACTTC.